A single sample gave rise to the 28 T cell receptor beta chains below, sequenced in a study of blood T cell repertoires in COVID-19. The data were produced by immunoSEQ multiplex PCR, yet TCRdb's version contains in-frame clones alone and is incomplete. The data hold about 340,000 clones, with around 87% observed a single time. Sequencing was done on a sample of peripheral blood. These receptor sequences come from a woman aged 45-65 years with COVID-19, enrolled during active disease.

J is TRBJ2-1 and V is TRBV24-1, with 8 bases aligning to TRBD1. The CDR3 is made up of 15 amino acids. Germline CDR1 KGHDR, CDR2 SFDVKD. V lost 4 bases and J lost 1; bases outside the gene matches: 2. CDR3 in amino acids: CATSEDRGSYNEQFF. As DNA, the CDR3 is TGTGCCACCAGTGAAGACAGGGGTTCCTACAATGAGCAGTTCTTC.

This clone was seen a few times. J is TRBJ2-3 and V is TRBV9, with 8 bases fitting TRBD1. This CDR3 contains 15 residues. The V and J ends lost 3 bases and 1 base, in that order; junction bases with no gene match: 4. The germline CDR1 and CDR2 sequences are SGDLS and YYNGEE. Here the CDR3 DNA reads TGTGCCAGCAGCGCCAGGGGGCTCGGCACAGATACGCAGTATTTT. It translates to CASSARGLGTDTQYF. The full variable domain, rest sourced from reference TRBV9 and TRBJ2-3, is DSGVTQTPKHLITATGQRVTLRCSPRSGDLSVYWYQQSLDQGLQFLIQYYNGEERAKGNILERFSAQQFPDLHSELNLSSLELGDSALYFCASSARGLGTDTQYFGPGTRLTVL.

CDR3 nucleotide sequence: TGTGCCAGCAGAACCGGACTAGCGGCCAATGAGCAGTTCTTC. It is translated as CASRTGLAANEQFF. The V and J genes are TRBV6-5 and TRBJ2-1; 10 nucleotides agree with TRBD2. The germline V gene has CDR1 MNHEY and CDR2 SVGAGI. The length of the CDR3 is 14 residues. Losses at the gene ends were 6 bases for V and 6 bases for J; bases not matched to a gene: 5.

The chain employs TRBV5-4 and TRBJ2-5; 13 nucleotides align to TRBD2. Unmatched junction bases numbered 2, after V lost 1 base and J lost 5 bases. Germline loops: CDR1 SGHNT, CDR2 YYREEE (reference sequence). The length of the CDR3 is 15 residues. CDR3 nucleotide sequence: TGTGCCAGCAGCTTGAGGACTAGCGGGAGTGAGACCCAGTACTTC. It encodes CASSLRTSGSETQYF.

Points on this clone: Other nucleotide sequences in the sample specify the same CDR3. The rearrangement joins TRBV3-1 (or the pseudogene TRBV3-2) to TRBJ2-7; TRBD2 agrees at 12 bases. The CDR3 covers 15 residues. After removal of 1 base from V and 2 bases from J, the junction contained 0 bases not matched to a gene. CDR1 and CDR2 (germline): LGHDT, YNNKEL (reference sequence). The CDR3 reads CASSQGLAGAYEQYF. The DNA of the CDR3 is TGTGCCAGCAGCCAAGGACTAGCGGGAGCCTACGAGCAGTACTTC.

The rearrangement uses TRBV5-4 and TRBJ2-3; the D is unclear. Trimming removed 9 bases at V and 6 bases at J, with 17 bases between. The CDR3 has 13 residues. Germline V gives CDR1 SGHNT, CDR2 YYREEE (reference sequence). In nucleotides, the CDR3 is TGTGCCATGAGCGCCTTCTCCCCGGATACGCAGTATTTT. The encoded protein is CAMSAFSPDTQYF.

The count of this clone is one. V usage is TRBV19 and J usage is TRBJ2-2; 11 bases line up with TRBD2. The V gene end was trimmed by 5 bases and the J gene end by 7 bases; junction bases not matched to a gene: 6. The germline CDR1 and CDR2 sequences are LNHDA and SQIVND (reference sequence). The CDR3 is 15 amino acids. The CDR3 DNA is TGTGCCAGTAGTCTACTAGCGGGAGCCGGCGGGGAGCTGTTTTTT. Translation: CASSLLAGAGGELFF.

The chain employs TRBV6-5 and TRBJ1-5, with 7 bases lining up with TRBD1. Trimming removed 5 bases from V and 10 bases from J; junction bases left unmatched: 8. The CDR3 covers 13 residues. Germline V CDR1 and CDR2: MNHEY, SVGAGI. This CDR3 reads CASSTDRFRPQHF. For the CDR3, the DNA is TGTGCCAGCAGTACGGACAGGTTTCGACCCCAGCATTTT.

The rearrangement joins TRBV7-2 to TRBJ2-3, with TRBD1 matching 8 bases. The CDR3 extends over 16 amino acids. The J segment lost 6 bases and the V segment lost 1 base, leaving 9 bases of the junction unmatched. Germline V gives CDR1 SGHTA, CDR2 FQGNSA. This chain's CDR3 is CASSLEPGGAGDTQYF. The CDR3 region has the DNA TGTGCCAGCAGCTTAGAACCAGGGGGCGCAGGGGATACGCAGTATTTT. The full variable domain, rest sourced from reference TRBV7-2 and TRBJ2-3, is GAGVSQSPSNKVTEKGKDVELRCDPISGHTALYWYRQSLGQGLEFLIYFQGNSAPDKSGLPSDRFSAERTGGSVSTLTIQRTQQEDSAVYLCASSLEPGGAGDTQYFGPGTRLTVL.

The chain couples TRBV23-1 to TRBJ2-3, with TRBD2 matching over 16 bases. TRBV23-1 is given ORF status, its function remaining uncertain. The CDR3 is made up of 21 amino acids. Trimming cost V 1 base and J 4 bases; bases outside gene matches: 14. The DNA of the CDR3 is TGCGCCAGCAGTCAATTCACTCCGGGACTAGCGGGAGGGAGGGCCCCAGATACGCAGTATTTT. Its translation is CASSQFTPGLAGGRAPDTQYF.

The CDR3 region has the DNA TGCAGCGTTTCGACAGACTTGAACACCGGGGAGCTGTTTTTT. Translation gives CSVSTDLNTGELFF. The chain recombines TRBV29-1 with TRBJ2-2; tentative D call: TRBD1 (5 bases). CDR1 and CDR2 from the germline V gene are SQVTM and ANQGSEA. The ends were cut back, 5 bases at V and 1 base at J, with 11 bases in the middle. This CDR3 comprises 14 residues.

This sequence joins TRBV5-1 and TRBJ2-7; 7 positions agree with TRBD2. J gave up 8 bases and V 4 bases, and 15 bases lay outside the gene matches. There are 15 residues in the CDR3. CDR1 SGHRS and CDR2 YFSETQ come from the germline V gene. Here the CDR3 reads CASSDPGRLPWKQYF. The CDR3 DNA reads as TGCGCCAGCAGCGATCCCGGGAGGCTACCTTGGAAGCAGTACTTC.

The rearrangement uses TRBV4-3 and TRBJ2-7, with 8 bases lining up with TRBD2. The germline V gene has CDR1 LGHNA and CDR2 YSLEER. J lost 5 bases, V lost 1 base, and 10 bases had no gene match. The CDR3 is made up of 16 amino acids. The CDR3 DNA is TGCGCCAGCAGCCAAGGACCGGGCCGGGAGGGGCACGAGCAGTACTTC. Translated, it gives CASSQGPGREGHEQYF.

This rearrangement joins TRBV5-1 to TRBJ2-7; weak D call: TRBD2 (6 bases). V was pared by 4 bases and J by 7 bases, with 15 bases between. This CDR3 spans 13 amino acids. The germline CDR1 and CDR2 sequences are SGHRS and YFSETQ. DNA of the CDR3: TGCGCCAGCAGCCTGGGACGGAGGGTAGAGCAGTACTTC. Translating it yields CASSLGRRVEQYF.

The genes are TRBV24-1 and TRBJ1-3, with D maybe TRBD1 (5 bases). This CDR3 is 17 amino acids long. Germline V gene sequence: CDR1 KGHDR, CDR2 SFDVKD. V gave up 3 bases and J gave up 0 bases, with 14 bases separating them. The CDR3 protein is CATSDPSQGDSGNTIYF. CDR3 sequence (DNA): TGTGCCACCAGTGATCCATCACAAGGGGACTCTGGAAACACCATATATTTT.

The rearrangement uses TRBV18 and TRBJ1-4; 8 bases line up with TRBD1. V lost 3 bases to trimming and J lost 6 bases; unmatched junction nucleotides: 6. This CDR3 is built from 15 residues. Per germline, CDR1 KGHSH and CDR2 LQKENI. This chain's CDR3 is CASSPPGGLYEKLFF. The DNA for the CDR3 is TGTGCCAGCTCACCCCCAGGGGGCTTATATGAAAAACTGTTTTTT. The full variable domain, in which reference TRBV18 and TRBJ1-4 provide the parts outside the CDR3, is NAGVMQNPRHLVRRRGQEARLRCSPMKGHSHVYWYRQLPEEGLKFMVYLQKENIIDESGMPKERFSAEFPKEGPSILRIQQVVRGDSAAYFCASSPPGGLYEKLFFGSGTQLSVL.

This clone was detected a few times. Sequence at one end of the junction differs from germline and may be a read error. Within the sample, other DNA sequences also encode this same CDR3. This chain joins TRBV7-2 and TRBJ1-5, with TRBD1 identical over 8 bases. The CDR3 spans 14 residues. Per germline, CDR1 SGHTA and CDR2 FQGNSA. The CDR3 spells CASSLDRGNQPQHF. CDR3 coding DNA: TGTGCCAGCAGTTTAGACAGGGGAAATCAGCCCCAGCATTTT.

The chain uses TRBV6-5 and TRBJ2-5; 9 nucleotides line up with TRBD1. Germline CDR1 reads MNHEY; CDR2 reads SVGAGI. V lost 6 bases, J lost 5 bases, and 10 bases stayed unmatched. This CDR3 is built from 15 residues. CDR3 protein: CASSDRQGVRETQYF. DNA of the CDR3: TGTGCCAGCAGCGACCGACAGGGGGTTAGGGAGACCCAGTACTTC.

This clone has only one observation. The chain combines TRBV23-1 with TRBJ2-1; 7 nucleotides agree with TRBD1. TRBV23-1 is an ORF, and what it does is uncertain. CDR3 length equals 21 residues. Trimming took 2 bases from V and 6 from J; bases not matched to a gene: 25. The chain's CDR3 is CASSQMQDRPAYSSPTNEQFF. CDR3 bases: TGCGCCAGCAGTCAAATGCAGGACAGGCCGGCATACTCATCCCCAACCAATGAGCAGTTCTTC.

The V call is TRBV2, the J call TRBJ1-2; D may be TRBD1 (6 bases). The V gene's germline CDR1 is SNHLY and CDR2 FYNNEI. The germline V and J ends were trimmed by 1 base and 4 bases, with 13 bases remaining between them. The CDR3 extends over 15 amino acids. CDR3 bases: TGTGCCAGCAGTGAAGGGTCTGGACAGTTCTATGGCTACACCTTC. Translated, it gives CASSEGSGQFYGYTF.

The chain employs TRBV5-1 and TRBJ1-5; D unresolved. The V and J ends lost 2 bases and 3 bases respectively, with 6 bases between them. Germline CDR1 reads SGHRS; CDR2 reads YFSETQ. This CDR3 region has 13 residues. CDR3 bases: TGCGCCAGCAGCTTAAGCCACAATCAGCCCCAGCATTTT. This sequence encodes CASSLSHNQPQHF.

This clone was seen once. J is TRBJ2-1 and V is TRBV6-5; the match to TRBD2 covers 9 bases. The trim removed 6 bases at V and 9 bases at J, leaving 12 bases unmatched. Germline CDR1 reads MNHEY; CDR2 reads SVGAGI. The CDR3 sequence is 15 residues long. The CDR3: CASRFTASGKGEQFF. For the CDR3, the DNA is TGTGCCAGCAGATTCACCGCTAGCGGGAAGGGTGAGCAGTTCTTC.

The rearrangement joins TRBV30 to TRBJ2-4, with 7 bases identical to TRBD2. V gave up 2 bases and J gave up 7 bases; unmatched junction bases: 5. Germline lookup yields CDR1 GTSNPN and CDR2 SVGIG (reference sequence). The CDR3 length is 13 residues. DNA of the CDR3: TGTGCCTGGAGTAATCAGGGAGGGAACATTCAGTACTTC. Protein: CAWSNQGGNIQYF.

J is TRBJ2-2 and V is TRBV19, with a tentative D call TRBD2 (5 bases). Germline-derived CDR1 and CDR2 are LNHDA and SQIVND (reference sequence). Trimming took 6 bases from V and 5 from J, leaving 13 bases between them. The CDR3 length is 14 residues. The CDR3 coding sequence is TGTGCCAGTAGAGGTACTAGTTCTACCGGGGAGCTGTTTTTT. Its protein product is CASRGTSSTGELFF.

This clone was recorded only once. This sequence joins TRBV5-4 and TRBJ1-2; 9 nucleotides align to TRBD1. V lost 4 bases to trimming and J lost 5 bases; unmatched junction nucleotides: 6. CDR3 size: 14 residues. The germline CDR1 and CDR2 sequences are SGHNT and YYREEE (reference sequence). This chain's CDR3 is CASSTGTGSYGYTF. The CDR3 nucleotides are TGTGCCAGCAGCACCGGGACAGGGTCATATGGCTACACCTTC.

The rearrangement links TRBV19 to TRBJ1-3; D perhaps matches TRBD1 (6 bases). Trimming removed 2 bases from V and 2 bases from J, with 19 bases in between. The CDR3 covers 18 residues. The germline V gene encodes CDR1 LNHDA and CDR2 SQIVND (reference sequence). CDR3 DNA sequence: TGTGCCAGTAGTATATATTGGGGCCAGGGGAGCCCTGGAAACACCATATATTTT. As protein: CASSIYWGQGSPGNTIYF.

CDR3 in amino acids: CASSPVGDLTYEQYF. The CDR3 DNA is TGTGCCAGCAGCCCAGTTGGAGACTTAACCTACGAGCAGTACTTC. The J gene is TRBJ2-7, the V gene TRBV9; D gene unclear. Germline V gene sequence: CDR1 SGDLS, CDR2 YYNGEE. Trimming removed 4 bases from V and 2 bases from J, with 16 bases in between. This CDR3 region has 15 residues.

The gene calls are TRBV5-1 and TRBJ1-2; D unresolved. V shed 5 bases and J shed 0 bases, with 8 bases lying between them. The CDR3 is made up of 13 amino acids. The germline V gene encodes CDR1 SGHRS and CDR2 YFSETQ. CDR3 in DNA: TGCGCCAGCAGTCGTCAGTCTAACTATGGCTACACCTTC. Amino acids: CASSRQSNYGYTF.